The next 32 T cell receptor beta chains were all read from a single sample in a study of T cell repertoires in cytomegalovirus infection. In TCRdb, the reads were re-called with MiXCR into one record per CDR3 protein. The data hold 310,000 or so distinct CDR3 sequences, with around a sixth observed a single time. Input material: PBMCs. The receptors shown here come from a human donor in good health (CMV status not recorded). Some clones in this sample may be carry-over from other donors' samples.

This clonotype has more than one count but fewer than ten. The chain is built from TRBV10-3 and TRBJ2-5; 7 bases fit TRBD1. This CDR3 has 15 amino acids. Germline V gene sequence: CDR1 ENHRY, CDR2 SYGVKD. J lost 3 bases, V lost 3 bases, and 7 bases had no gene match. As DNA, the CDR3 is TGTGCCATCAGTGACTCCGGGACAGCTGAAGAGACCCAGTACTTC. This gives the protein CAISDSGTAEETQYF.

V is TRBV10-3 and J is TRBJ1-2; 11 nucleotides agree with TRBD1. V was pared by 6 bases and J by 3 bases, with 6 bases of the junction left unmatched. Germline-derived CDR1 and CDR2 are ENHRY and SYGVKD. This CDR3 region has 15 residues. The CDR3 reads CAIRAGTGGDYGYTF. The CDR3 DNA reads TGTGCCATCAGAGCCGGGACAGGGGGGGACTATGGCTACACCTTC.

This clonotype was counted between two and nine times. The chain has TRBV25-1 and TRBJ2-1, with 9 bases matching TRBD1. From germline, CDR1 is MGHDK and CDR2 SYGVNS. The CDR3 length is 15 residues. The trim removed 6 bases at V and 9 bases at J, leaving 12 bases unmatched. The CDR3 nucleotides are TGTGCCAGCAGCACTCCGGGACAGGGAACGAGTGAGCAGTTCTTC. It codes for CASSTPGQGTSEQFF.

Here the CDR3 DNA reads TGTGGCGGCGGGGGGGGGGGGGGGGGCGAGCAGTACTTC. It translates to CGGGGGGGGEQYF. The chain has TRBV7-2 and TRBJ2-7; TRBD2 agrees at 9 bases. This CDR3 contains 13 residues. The germline CDR1 and CDR2 sequences are SGHTA and FQGNSA.

This chain joins TRBV7-8 and TRBJ1-1; 8 bases match TRBD1. Per the germline V gene, CDR1 is SGHVS and CDR2 is FQNEAQ. The CDR3 totals 16 residues. The junction had 12 bases not matched to a gene; V was cut back by 5 bases and J by 4 bases. CDR3 DNA: TGTGCCAGCAGCACAAGACAGGGGATGCGAGGCACTGAAGCTTTCTTT. Translation: CASSTRQGMRGTEAFF.

The genes are TRBV12-3 or TRBV12-4 and TRBJ1-3; tentative D call: TRBD1 (5 bases). V shed 6 bases and J shed 0 bases, with 6 bases lying between them. The CDR3 sequence is 13 residues long. The CDR3 protein is CASSQGSGNTIYF. CDR3 DNA sequence: TGTGCCAGCAGCCAGGGCTCTGGAAACACCATATATTTT.

The V gene is TRBV6-6, the J gene TRBJ2-5, with D possibly being TRBD1 or TRBD2 (5 bases each). Germline V CDR1 and CDR2: MNHNY, SVGAGI (reference sequence). V was trimmed by 6 bases and J by 2 bases, leaving 16 bases between them. The CDR3 sequence is 15 residues long. This chain's CDR3 is CASSLPGRRQETQYF. Here the CDR3 DNA reads TGTGCCAGCAGCTTACCGGGACGGAGACAAGAGACCCAGTACTTC.

This rearrangement joins TRBV27 to TRBJ1-5, with D maybe TRBD1 (5 bases). V was pared by 6 bases and J by 10 bases, with 19 bases between. Germline V gives CDR1 MNHEY, CDR2 SMNVEV (reference sequence). The CDR3 is 14 residues long. CDR3 protein: CASSLGDGSLPQHF. The CDR3 coding sequence is TGTGCCAGCAGCCTAGGGGACGGCTCGCTTCCCCAGCATTTT.

The CDR3 DNA reads TGTGCCAGCAGCTTCCGACAGGCCAGTGTCTACAATGAGCAGTTCTTC. Its protein product is CASSFRQASVYNEQFF. V gene TRBV5-8 combines with J gene TRBJ2-1, with D perhaps TRBD1 (6 bases). Germline V lookup: CDR1 SGHTS, CDR2 YDEGEE. The CDR3 runs 16 residues. The V and J ends lost 2 bases and 3 bases respectively, with 15 bases between them.

This clonotype appeared many times. V usage is TRBV19 and J usage is TRBJ1-1, with D possibly TRBD1 on 5 matching bases. CDR3 length equals 15 residues. Germline CDR1 and CDR2: LNHDA and SQIVND (reference sequence). V was pared by 3 bases and J by 1 base, with 12 bases between. For the CDR3, the DNA is TGTGCCAGTAGTATGGTGGGCACAGGGAACACTGAAGCTTTCTTT. This gives the protein CASSMVGTGNTEAFF.

The chain links TRBV20-1 to TRBJ1-5; a weak D match, TRBD1 (5 bases). Trimming pared 0 bases from V and 2 bases from J, leaving 14 bases between. Germline values: CDR1 DFQATT, CDR2 SNEGSKA (reference sequence). This CDR3 is 16 amino acids long. The chain's CDR3 is CSARDTQGVGNQPQHF. The DNA of the CDR3 is TGCAGTGCTAGAGATACCCAGGGCGTTGGCAATCAGCCCCAGCATTTT.

The chain recombines TRBV15 with TRBJ2-7, with 7 bases matching TRBD1. The V gene end was trimmed by 1 base and the J gene end by 5 bases; junction bases not matched to a gene: 14. Germline CDR1 is LNHNV and CDR2 is YYDKDF (reference sequence). The CDR3 loop spans 17 amino acids. The CDR3 nucleotides read TGTGCCACCAGCAGAGCGGGTAGGGGGACAGCATCGAACGAGCAGTACTTC. It is translated as CATSRAGRGTASNEQYF.

This clonotype turned up a few times. DNA for the CDR3: TGTGCCAGCAGCTTATACAGCCTGGGGAGTTCACCCCTCCACTTT. Translation gives CASSLYSLGSSPLHF. The chain recombines TRBV7-4 with TRBJ1-6; D gene unclear. The V gene lost 2 bases and the J gene lost 9 bases, with 14 bases spanning the gap. CDR1 SGHVT and CDR2 SQSDAQ come from the germline V gene. This CDR3 spans 15 amino acids.

This clonotype was counted at least ten times. The genes are TRBV28 and TRBJ1-6, with 7 bases fitting TRBD1. Germline CDR1 MDHEN, CDR2 SYDVKM. This CDR3 is built from 14 residues. Trimming cost V 6 bases and J 9 bases; bases outside gene matches: 8. This CDR3 reads CASSLRQGGSPLHF. CDR3 DNA sequence: TGTGCCAGCAGCCTCAGACAGGGCGGTTCACCCCTCCACTTT. Filled out from reference TRBV28 and TRBJ1-6, the complete variable domain reads DVKVTQSSRYLVKRTGEKVFLECVQDMDHENMFWYRQDPGLGLRLIYFSYDVKMKEKGDIPEGYSVSREKKERFSLILESASTNQTSMYLCASSLRQGGSPLHFGNGTRLTVT.

This clonotype was counted many times. The genes are TRBV7-8 and TRBJ2-7; a weak D match, TRBD1 (5 bases). Germline loops: CDR1 SGHVS, CDR2 FQNEAQ. The V end lost 1 base, the J end lost 0 bases, and 10 bases lay between the germline ends. CDR3 length: 15 amino acids. CDR3 in amino acids: CASSLGQLGSYEQYF. As DNA, the CDR3 is TGTGCCAGCAGCTTAGGACAGTTAGGCTCCTACGAGCAGTACTTC.

This clonotype was picked up many times. DNA of the CDR3: TGTGCCAGCAGCGACCGGGCCGCAACTTACGAGCAGTACTTC. This translates into CASSDRAATYEQYF. The rearrangement links TRBV7-9 to TRBJ2-7; D call uncertain. The germline V gene has CDR1 SEHNR and CDR2 FQNEAQ (reference sequence). The CDR3 is made up of 14 amino acids. Trimming took 5 bases from V and 4 from J, leaving 15 bases between them.

This rearrangement joins TRBV19 to TRBJ1-6, with D possibly being TRBD1 (5 bases). Germline CDR1 and CDR2: LNHDA and SQIVND (reference sequence). The CDR3 is 16 amino acids. The V gene lost 5 bases and the J gene lost 6 bases, with 17 bases spanning the gap. In DNA, the CDR3 is TGTGCCAGTAGTGGGCAGGGACCGCCGACTAATTCACCCCTCCACTTT. It yields the protein CASSGQGPPTNSPLHF.

The chain employs TRBV20-1 and TRBJ2-4; 7 nucleotides line up with TRBD2. The V gene's germline CDR1 is DFQATT and CDR2 SNEGSKA (reference sequence). The CDR3 sequence is 13 residues long. The CDR3 spells CSSAGEAKNIQYF. CDR3 DNA: TGCAGCTCCGCGGGGGAGGCCAAAAACATTCAGTACTTC.

This clonotype has a count of ten or more. This chain connects TRBV7-8 to TRBJ2-2; D is ambiguous. V lost 8 bases, J lost 5 bases, and 21 bases lay in between. Germline values: CDR1 SGHVS, CDR2 FQNEAQ. The CDR3 length is 16 residues. CDR3 bases: TGTGCCAGCTCAAAATCTCAGTGGTGGTATACCGGGGAGCTGTTTTTT. This gives the protein CASSKSQWWYTGELFF.

The sample holds a few counts of this clonotype. This rearrangement joins TRBV29-1 to TRBJ2-1; 8 positions match TRBD2. The CDR3 is made up of 14 amino acids. With V trimmed by 4 bases and J by 4 bases, 6 bases remained unmatched. Germline V gene lookup returns CDR1 SQVTM and CDR2 ANQGSEA. CDR3 sequence: CSVAPSGGYNEQFF. CDR3 sequence (DNA): TGCAGCGTTGCACCCAGCGGGGGTTACAATGAGCAGTTCTTC.

This chain connects TRBV5-8 to TRBJ1-1, with a weak D call TRBD1 (6 bases). V lost 6 bases and J lost 3, with 18 bases in between. The CDR3 covers 15 residues. The germline gives CDR1 SGHTS, CDR2 YDEGEE. The CDR3 DNA reads as TGTGCCAGCAAGGGGGGGGGGGCTTTGCACACTGAAGCTTTCTTT. Translating it yields CASKGGGALHTEAFF.

A note on this clonotype: The CDR3 does not close with the conserved phenylalanine or tryptophan, likely indicating a read error. The DNA is left out, because the CDR3 cannot be placed on it with certainty; the CDR3 is given as TCRdb lists it. The chain links TRBV28 to TRBJ1-6. Germline CDR1 reads MDHEN; CDR2 reads SYDVKM. The CDR3 is 13 residues long, ends included. The CDR3 spells CASSLSLESAEVV.

The chain couples TRBV28 to TRBJ2-1; the match to TRBD2 covers 11 bases. V lost 4 bases and J lost 7; bases outside the gene matches: 6. There are 15 residues in the CDR3. Germline V lookup: CDR1 MDHEN, CDR2 SYDVKM. The CDR3 here is CASSSLAGGQNEQFF. The CDR3 DNA sequence: TGTGCCAGCAGTTCCCTAGCGGGGGGACAGAATGAGCAGTTCTTC.

In its sample, this clonotype was seen many times. V gene TRBV11-3 combines with J gene TRBJ2-1; D gene ambiguous. CDR1 and CDR2 from the germline V gene are SGHNT and YENEEA. The CDR3 totals 12 residues. Trimming stripped 2 bases from V and 8 bases from J, with 7 bases between. CDR3 nucleotides: TGTGCCAGCAGCTTATTTGGGGATGAGCAGTTCTTC. Its translation is CASSLFGDEQFF.

This clonotype showed up just a few times. The chain carries TRBV7-9 and TRBJ2-3; TRBD1 aligns across 10 bases. V trimming: 6 bases; J trimming: 4 bases; junction bases outside the gene matches: 13. Germline-derived CDR1 and CDR2 are SEHNR and FQNEAQ (reference sequence). This CDR3 is built from 17 residues. CDR3 loop: CASSLRAPTGGPDTQYF. The DNA of the CDR3 is TGTGCCAGCAGTCTAAGGGCCCCGACAGGGGGCCCAGATACGCAGTATTTT.

The V call is TRBV5-1, the J call TRBJ2-3; the match to TRBD2 covers 10 bases. The CDR3 is 15 residues long. V was clipped by 3 bases and J by 3 bases; unmatched bases: 4. Germline loops: CDR1 SGHRS, CDR2 YFSETQ. CDR3 sequence reads: CASSSSGGDTDTQYF. The CDR3 coding sequence is TGCGCCAGCAGCTCTAGCGGGGGAGATACAGATACGCAGTATTTT.

This clonotype was recorded at least ten times. The chain recombines TRBV7-2 with TRBJ1-2; D possibly corresponds to TRBD1 (5 bases). V was clipped by 1 base and J by 0 bases, with 9 bases between them. CDR3 size: 15 residues. Germline CDR1 reads SGHTA; CDR2 reads FQGNSA. The CDR3 region is CASSLGYRSNYGYTF. The CDR3, as DNA: TGTGCCAGCAGCTTAGGATACAGGTCTAACTATGGCTACACCTTC.

The rearrangement links TRBV5-1 to TRBJ2-7; D unresolved. Germline CDR1 SGHRS, CDR2 YFSETQ. The CDR3 totals 16 residues. With 0 bases removed from V and 2 bases from J, the gap between germline ends came to 15 bases. CDR3 protein: CASSLAGITAAYEQYF. The CDR3 DNA sequence: TGCGCCAGCAGCTTGGCCGGAATAACGGCGGCCTACGAGCAGTACTTC.

This clonotype has more than one count but fewer than ten. The V gene is TRBV6-5, the J gene TRBJ1-6; 7 positions match TRBD1. This CDR3 region has 16 residues. Germline lookup yields CDR1 MNHEY and CDR2 SVGAGI. The V and J ends lost 0 bases and 4 bases, in that order; junction bases with no gene match: 3. This CDR3 reads CASSYSTGTYNSPLHF. As DNA, the CDR3 is TGTGCCAGCAGTTACTCGACAGGGACTTATAATTCACCCCTCCACTTT.

This chain joins TRBV24-1 and TRBJ2-3; 9 positions agree with TRBD1. J gave up 0 bases and V 3 bases, and 6 bases lay outside the gene matches. There are 17 residues in the CDR3. The germline CDR1 and CDR2 sequences are KGHDR and SFDVKD. DNA for the CDR3: TGTGCCACCAGTGATCTGCCGGGACAGGGTAGCACAGATACGCAGTATTTT. It is translated as CATSDLPGQGSTDTQYF.

The V and J genes are TRBV12-3 or TRBV12-4 and TRBJ1-1, with TRBD1 matching 9 bases. Trimming at V came to 5 bases and at J to 4 bases, leaving 8 bases not matched to a gene. The length of the CDR3 is 15 residues. The CDR3 spells CASSPTGTGPTEAFF. CDR3 nucleotides: TGTGCCAGCAGTCCCACCGGGACAGGGCCCACTGAAGCTTTCTTT.

This clonotype was counted a single time. This chain links TRBV20-1 with TRBJ2-2; 8 bases are shared with TRBD1. Looked up from germline, CDR1 is DFQATT and CDR2 is SNEGSKA (reference sequence). J was trimmed by 0 bases and V by 0 bases; bases with no gene match: 3. The CDR3 is 16 residues long. The CDR3 bases are TGCAGTGCTAGAGATTCAGGGGGCACGAACACCGGGGAGCTGTTTTTT. This encodes CSARDSGGTNTGELFF.